A selection of T cell receptor beta chains follows, all from one sample in a study of response to subunit inactivated influenza vaccine. TCRdb processed the RT-PCR reads anew with MiXCR; each CDR3 protein has one entry. The repertoire holds 500,000 to 600,000 distinct CDR3 sequences, approximately 12% seen once, with more than 8.5% in the top ten. The starting material was PBMCs from blood, obtained on the day of vaccination. The origin of the receptors is a man aged 45 to 65 who received an inactivated influenza vaccine. Both conserved end residues are part of each CDR3. The order of the fields is V gene, J gene, CDR3 protein.

TRBV7-9	TRBJ2-1	CASSEDRGYGEQFF
TRBV20-1	TRBJ2-1	CSASGPRLATFNEQFF
TRBV7-2	TRBJ1-3	CASGIFGTGTGNTIYF
TRBV7-2	TRBJ2-1	CASRGQASYNEQFF
TRBV14	TRBJ1-4	CASSQVANEKLFF
TRBV20-1	TRBJ2-7	CSARDLNPYEQYF
TRBV29-1	TRBJ1-1	CSAGQGNTEAFF
TRBV6-1	TRBJ2-1	CASSVAWGNEQFF
TRBV6-5	TRBJ2-7	CASSYLGQALYEQYF
TRBV5-1	TRBJ2-7	CASSLALAGGGEQYF
TRBV24-1	TRBJ2-2	CATSDGQGNTGELFF
TRBV24-1	TRBJ2-1	CATSDFRQSSYNEQFF
TRBV9	TRBJ2-2	CASSVDLLAGVTGELFF
TRBV6-5	TRBJ1-1	CASSYEAGGKAFF
TRBV29-1	TRBJ2-3	CSVDRTGATDTQYF
TRBV28	TRBJ2-7	CASSPPAGEQYF
TRBV4-3	TRBJ2-2	CASGLAGPHTGELFF
TRBV28	TRBJ2-5	CASSPSPGQGRETQYF
TRBV5-1	TRBJ2-5	CASSPLGGSGGIQETQYF
TRBV6-1	TRBJ2-1	CASSANLASYNEQFF
TRBV12-3/TRBV12-4	TRBJ1-5	CASSFFQGQPQHF
TRBV11-2	TRBJ2-2	CASSRGRTGLVSGELFF
TRBV29-1	TRBJ2-5	CSVDRDGGRETQYF
TRBV19	TRBJ1-1	CASSAYGDTEAFF
TRBV19	TRBJ2-5	CASSIDWGQHQETQYF
TRBV29-1	TRBJ2-3	CSVAGTGYSDTQYF
TRBV7-2	TRBJ1-3	CASSLGAGISGNTIYF
TRBV5-6	TRBJ1-2	CASSLRQNYGYTF
TRBV7-9	TRBJ2-3	CASSFPSGERGSDTQYF
TRBV12-3/TRBV12-4	TRBJ2-7	CASSFRGADEQYF
TRBV28	TRBJ2-7	CASSRDRPYEQYF
TRBV15	TRBJ2-5	CATSPWEGETQYF
TRBV29-1	TRBJ2-7	CSVAASGSYYEQYF
TRBV29-1	TRBJ2-1	CSVERVLEQFF
TRBV2	TRBJ2-7	CASRDDMYSYEQYF
TRBV6-5	TRBJ1-5	CASSYGVNSNQPQHF
TRBV20-1	TRBJ2-2	CSASAGGVGTGELFF
TRBV7-8	TRBJ2-7	CASRNRDSYEQYF
TRBV5-1	TRBJ1-5	CASSLEYRGEGYGQPQHF
TRBV10-2	TRBJ2-7	CASSESRVYEQYF
TRBV20-1	TRBJ2-3	CSARDRTGSGGTDTQYF
TRBV5-1	TRBJ1-2	CASRGTEADGYTF
TRBV12-3/TRBV12-4	TRBJ2-7	CASSLRLAGDEQYF
TRBV6-2/TRBV6-3	TRBJ2-7	CASIGHGSSYEQYF
TRBV11-2	TRBJ2-3	CASSRGTSGGARADTQYF
TRBV4-2	TRBJ2-7	CASSQGYSDTYEQYF
TRBV9	TRBJ2-2	CASSFNPGDRGTGELFF
TRBV14	TRBJ1-5	CASSKPNQPQHF